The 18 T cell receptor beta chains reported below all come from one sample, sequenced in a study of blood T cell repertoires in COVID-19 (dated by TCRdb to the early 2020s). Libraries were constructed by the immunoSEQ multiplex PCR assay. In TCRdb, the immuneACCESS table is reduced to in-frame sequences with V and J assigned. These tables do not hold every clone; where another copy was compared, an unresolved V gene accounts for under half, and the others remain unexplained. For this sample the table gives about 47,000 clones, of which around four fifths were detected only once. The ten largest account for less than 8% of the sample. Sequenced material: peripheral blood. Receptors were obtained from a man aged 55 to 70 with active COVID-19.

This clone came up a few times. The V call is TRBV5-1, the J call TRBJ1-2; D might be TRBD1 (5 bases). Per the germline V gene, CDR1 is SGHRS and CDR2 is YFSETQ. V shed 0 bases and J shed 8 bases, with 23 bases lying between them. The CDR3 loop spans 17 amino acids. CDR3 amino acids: CASSLVSVVGGNGGYTF. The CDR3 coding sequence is TGCGCCAGCAGCTTGGTTTCCGTCGTGGGGGGAAACGGCGGCTACACCTTC.

DNA of the CDR3: TGTGCCTGGAGTGTTCTAGCGGGGGTTTACAATGAGCAGTTCTTC. This encodes CAWSVLAGVYNEQFF. This chain joins TRBV30 and TRBJ2-1; TRBD2 aligns across 10 bases. Trimming cost V 0 bases and J 4 bases; bases outside gene matches: 3. This CDR3 is 15 amino acids long. Germline V gene lookup returns CDR1 GTSNPN and CDR2 SVGIG (reference sequence).

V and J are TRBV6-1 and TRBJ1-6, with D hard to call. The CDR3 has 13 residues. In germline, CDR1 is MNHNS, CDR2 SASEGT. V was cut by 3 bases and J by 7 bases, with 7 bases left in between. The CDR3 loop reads CASSDGRNSPLHF. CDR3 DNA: TGTGCCAGCAGTGATGGGAGGAATTCACCCCTCCACTTT.

The CDR3 loop reads CASSNSDSAMSPLHF. CDR3 DNA sequence: TGTGCCAGCAGTAACTCGGACAGCGCTATGTCACCCCTCCACTTT. The chain recombines TRBV2 with TRBJ1-6, with TRBD1 as a possible D gene (6 bases). Trimming left V 5 bases short and J 10 bases short, with 18 bases between. CDR1 and CDR2 from the germline V gene are SNHLY and FYNNEI. CDR3 length equals 15 residues.

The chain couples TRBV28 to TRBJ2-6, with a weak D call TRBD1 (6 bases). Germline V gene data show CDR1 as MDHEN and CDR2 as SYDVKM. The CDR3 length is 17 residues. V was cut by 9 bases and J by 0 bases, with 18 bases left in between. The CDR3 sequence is CASQGQLRDSGANVLTF. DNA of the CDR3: TGTGCCAGTCAAGGACAGTTAAGGGACTCTGGGGCCAACGTCCTGACTTTC.

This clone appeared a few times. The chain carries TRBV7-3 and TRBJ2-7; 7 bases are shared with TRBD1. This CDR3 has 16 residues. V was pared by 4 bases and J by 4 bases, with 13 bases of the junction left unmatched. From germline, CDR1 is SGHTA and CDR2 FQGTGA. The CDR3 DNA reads TGTGCCAGCAGCTCCGGACAGGATTTACCCCTTTACGAGCAGTACTTC. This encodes CASSSGQDLPLYEQYF. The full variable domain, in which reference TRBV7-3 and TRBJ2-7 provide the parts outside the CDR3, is GAGVSQTPSNKVTEKGKYVELRCDPISGHTALYWYRQSLGQGPEFLIYFQGTGAADDSGLPNDRFFAVRPEGSVSTLKIQRTERGDSAVYLCASSSGQDLPLYEQYFGPGTRLTVT.

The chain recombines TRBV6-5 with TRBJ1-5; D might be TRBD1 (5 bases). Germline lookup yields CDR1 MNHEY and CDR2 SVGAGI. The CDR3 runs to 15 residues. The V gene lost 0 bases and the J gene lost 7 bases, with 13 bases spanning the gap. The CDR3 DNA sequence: TGTGCCAGCAGTTACTCGAGGTCGGCAGGGCAGCCCCAGCATTTT. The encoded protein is CASSYSRSAGQPQHF.

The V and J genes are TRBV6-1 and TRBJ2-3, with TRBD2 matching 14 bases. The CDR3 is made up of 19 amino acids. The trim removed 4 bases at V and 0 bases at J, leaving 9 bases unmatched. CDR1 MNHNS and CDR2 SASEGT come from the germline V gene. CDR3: CASSVRSTSGRVSTDTQYF. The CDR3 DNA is TGTGCCAGCAGTGTCCGGTCGACTAGCGGGAGGGTGAGCACAGATACGCAGTATTTT.

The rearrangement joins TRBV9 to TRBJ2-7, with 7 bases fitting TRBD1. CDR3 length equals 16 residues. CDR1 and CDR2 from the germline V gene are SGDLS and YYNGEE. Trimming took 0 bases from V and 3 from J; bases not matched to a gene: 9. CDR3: CASSVGGTVIDYEQYF. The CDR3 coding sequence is TGTGCCAGCAGCGTAGGAGGGACAGTTATAGACTACGAGCAGTACTTC.

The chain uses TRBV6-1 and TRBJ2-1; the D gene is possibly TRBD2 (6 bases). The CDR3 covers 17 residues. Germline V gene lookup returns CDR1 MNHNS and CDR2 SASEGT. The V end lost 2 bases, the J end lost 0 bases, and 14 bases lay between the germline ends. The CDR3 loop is CASSERGLGFSYNEQFF. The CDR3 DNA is TGTGCCAGCAGTGAAAGGGGACTTGGATTCTCCTACAATGAGCAGTTCTTC.

CDR3 region: CASSAGQGETQYF. The CDR3 region has the DNA TGTGCCAGCAGTGCGGGACAGGGAGAGACCCAGTACTTC. The chain uses TRBV2 and TRBJ2-5; 9 nucleotides agree with TRBD1. The V and J ends lost 4 bases and 4 bases, in that order; junction bases with no gene match: 1. The V gene's germline CDR1 is SNHLY and CDR2 FYNNEI. The CDR3 runs 13 residues.

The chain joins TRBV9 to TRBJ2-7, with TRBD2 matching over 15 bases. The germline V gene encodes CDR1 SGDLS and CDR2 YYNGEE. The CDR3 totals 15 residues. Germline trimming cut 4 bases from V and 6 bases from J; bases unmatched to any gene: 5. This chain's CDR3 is CASSLGLAGGSEQYF. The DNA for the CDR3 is TGTGCCAGCAGCTTGGGACTAGCGGGAGGTTCCGAGCAGTACTTC.

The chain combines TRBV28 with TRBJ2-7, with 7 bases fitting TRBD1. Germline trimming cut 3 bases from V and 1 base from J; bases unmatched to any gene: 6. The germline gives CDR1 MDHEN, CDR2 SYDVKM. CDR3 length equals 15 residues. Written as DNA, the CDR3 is TGTGCCAGCAGTTTCCGAGGGGGCACATCCTACGAGCAGTACTTC. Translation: CASSFRGGTSYEQYF.

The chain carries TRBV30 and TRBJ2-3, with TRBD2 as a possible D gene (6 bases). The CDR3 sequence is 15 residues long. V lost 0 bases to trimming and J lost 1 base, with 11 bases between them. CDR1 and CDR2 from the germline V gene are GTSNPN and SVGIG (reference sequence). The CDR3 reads CAWSVVGSRTDTQYF. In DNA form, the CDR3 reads TGTGCCTGGAGTGTAGTCGGGAGCCGCACAGATACGCAGTATTTT.

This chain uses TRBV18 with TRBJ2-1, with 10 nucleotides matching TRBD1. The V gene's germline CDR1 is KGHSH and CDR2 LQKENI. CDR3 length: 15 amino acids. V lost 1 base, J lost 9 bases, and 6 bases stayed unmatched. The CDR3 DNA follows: TGTGCCAGCTCACCACGGACAGGGGGAAAGGGTGAGCAGTTCTTC. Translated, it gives CASSPRTGGKGEQFF.

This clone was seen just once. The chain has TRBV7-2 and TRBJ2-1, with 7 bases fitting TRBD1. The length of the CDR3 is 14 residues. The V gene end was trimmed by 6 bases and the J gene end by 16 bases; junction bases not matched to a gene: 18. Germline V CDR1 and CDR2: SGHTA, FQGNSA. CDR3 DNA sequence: TGTGCCAGCAGTCATAATCTCAGACAGGGCCTCAAATTCTTC. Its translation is CASSHNLRQGLKFF.

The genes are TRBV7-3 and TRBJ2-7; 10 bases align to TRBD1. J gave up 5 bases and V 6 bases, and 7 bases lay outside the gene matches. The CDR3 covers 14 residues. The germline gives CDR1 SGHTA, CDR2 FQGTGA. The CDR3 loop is CASSPGQGFNEQYF. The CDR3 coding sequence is TGTGCCAGCAGTCCGGGACAGGGGTTCAACGAGCAGTACTTC.

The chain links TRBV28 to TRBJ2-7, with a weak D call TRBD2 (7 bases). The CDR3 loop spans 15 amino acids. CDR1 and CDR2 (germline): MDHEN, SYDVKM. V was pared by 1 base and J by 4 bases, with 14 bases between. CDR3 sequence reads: CASSLLGGQGYEQYF. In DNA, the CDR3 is TGTGCCAGCAGTTTATTGGGGGGGCAAGGGTACGAGCAGTACTTC. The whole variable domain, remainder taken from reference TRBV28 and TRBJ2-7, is DVKVTQSSRYLVKRTGEKVFLECVQDMDHENMFWYRQDPGLGLRLIYFSYDVKMKEKGDIPEGYSVSREKKERFSLILESASTNQTSMYLCASSLLGGQGYEQYFGPGTRLTVT.